Described below is a single T cell receptor beta chain sequence and its context. The antigen remains undetermined. PCR involved 60 Vbeta and 13 Jbeta primers. Sequenced by immunoSEQ multiplex PCR; TCRdb stores in-frame clones only, minus some. The table lists roughly 200,000 clones, roughly 85% of them singletons. The sample comes from a study of cytomegalovirus exposure and HLA in healthy donors. Germline V gene lookup returns CDR1 PRHDT and CDR2 FYEKMQ (reference sequence). V lost 8 bases to trimming and J lost 3 bases, with 10 bases between them. The CDR3 totals 12 residues. Study-wide results and caveats: The records held CMV serostatus as the only immune exposure information. Productive status was seen about 90% or about 30% of the time for most TCR beta V segments in an earlier analysis.

The origin of this receptor is a woman aged 30 to 39 in good health and CMV-seropositive. The chain combines TRBV13 with TRBJ1-1; D not resolved. Sequenced sample: PBMCs. The CDR3 here is CASRGQDTEAFF. The CDR3 DNA follows: TGTGCCAGCCGCGGGCAGGACACTGAAGCTTTCTTT. Based on the CDR3 plus reference TRBV13 and TRBJ1-1, the full variable domain is AAGVIQSPRHLIKEKRETATLKCYPIPRHDTVYWYQQGPGQDPQFLISFYEKMQSDKGSIPDRFSAQQFSDYHSELNMSSLELGDSALYFCASRGQDTEAFFGQGTRLTVV.